The sequence of this T cell receptor beta chain was determined in a study of neurological immune-mediated disorders. Sample time point: longitudinal time-point 2. Unsorted libraries came from 2 million PBMCs stored at -80 °C. The team produced cDNA through 5'RACE using 10-nucleotide random UMIs. TCRdb re-analysed the 5' RACE reads in MiXCR, keeping a single row per CDR3 protein. In the table there are around 90,000 distinct CDR3 sequences, less than 15% of which are singletons. Germline loops: CDR1 SGHVS, CDR2 FNYEAQ. The CDR3 spans 16 residues. Trimming removed 1 base from V and 2 bases from J; junction bases left unmatched: 0.

The chain joins TRBV7-6 to TRBJ2-5; TRBD2 matches at 14 bases. Sequenced material: PBMCs. This TCR was sampled from a female donor with HTLV-1-associated myelopathy (HAM/TSP). In nucleotides, the CDR3 is TGTGCCAGCAGCTTAGGACTAGCGGGGGGGCAAGAGACCCAGTACTTC. Translation gives CASSLGLAGGQETQYF.